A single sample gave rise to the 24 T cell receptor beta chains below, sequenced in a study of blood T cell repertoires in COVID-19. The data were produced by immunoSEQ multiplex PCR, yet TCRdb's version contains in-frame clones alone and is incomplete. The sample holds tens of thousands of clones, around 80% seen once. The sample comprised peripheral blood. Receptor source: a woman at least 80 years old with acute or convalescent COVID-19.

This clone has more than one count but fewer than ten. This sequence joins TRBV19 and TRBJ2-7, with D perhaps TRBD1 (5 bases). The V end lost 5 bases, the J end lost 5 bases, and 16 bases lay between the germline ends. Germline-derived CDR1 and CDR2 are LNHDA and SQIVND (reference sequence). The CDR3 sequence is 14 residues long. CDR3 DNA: TGTGCCAGTAGTCCAGAACAGGCATCCGACGAGCAGTACTTC. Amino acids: CASSPEQASDEQYF.

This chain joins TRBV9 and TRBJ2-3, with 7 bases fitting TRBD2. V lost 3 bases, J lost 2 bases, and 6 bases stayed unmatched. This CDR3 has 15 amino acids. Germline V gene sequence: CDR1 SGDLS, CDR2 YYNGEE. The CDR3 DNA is TGTGCCAGCAGCGCCTGGGACTATTACACAGATACGCAGTATTTT. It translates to CASSAWDYYTDTQYF.

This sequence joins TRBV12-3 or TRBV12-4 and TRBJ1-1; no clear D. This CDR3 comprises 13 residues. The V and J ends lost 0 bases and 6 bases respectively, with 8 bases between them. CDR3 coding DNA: TGTGCCAGCAGTTTAGCGTGGAGTCCTGAAGCTTTCTTT. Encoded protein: CASSLAWSPEAFF.

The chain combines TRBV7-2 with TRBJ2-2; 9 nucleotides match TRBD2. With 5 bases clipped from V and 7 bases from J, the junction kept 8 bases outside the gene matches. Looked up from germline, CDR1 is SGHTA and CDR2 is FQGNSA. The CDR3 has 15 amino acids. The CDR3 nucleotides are TGTGCCAGCAGCCCCCGCGGACTAGCGATCGGGGAGCTGTTTTTT. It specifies CASSPRGLAIGELFF.

The CDR3 region has the DNA TGTGCCAGCATGCCGGCCGGAGGCAATGAGCAGTTCTTC. Translating gives CASMPAGGNEQFF. The chain couples TRBV6-5 to TRBJ2-1; TRBD2 is a possible D gene (5 bases). Germline V gives CDR1 MNHEY, CDR2 SVGAGI. The V end was cut by 7 bases, the J end by 6 bases, with 13 bases between. This CDR3 has 13 amino acids.

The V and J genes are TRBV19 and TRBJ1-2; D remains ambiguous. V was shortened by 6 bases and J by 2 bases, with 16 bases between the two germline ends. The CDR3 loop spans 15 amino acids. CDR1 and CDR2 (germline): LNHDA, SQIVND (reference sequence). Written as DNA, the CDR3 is TGTGCCAGTAGAGAGGTTGGCGTAATCAACTATGGCTACACCTTC. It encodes CASREVGVINYGYTF.

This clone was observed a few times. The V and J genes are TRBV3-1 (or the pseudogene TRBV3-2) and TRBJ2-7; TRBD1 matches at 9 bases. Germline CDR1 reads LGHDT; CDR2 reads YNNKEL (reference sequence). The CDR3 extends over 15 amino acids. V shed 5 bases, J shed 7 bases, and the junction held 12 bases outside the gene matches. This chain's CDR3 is CASSKRGDRAQEQYF. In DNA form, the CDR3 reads TGTGCCAGCAGCAAAAGAGGGGACAGGGCTCAAGAGCAGTACTTC.

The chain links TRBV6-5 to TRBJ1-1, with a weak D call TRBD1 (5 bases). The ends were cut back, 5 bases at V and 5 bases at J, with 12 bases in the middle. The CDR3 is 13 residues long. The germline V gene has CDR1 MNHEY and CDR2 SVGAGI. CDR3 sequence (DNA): TGTGCCAGCAGTATGGCGGGGGGTACTGAAGCTTTCTTT. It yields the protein CASSMAGGTEAFF.

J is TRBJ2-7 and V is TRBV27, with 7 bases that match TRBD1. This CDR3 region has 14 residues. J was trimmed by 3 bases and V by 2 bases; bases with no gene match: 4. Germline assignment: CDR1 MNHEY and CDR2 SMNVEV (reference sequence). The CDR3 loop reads CASSLVGTDYEQYF. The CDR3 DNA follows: TGTGCCAGCAGTTTAGTCGGGACAGACTACGAGCAGTACTTC.

CDR3 sequence (DNA): TGTGCCAGCAGCTTGGGCACAGGGAGCAATTCACCCCTCCACTTT. Amino acids: CASSLGTGSNSPLHF. The chain carries TRBV5-4 and TRBJ1-6; D possibly corresponds to TRBD1 (6 bases). Germline lookup yields CDR1 SGHNT and CDR2 YYREEE (reference sequence). The V gene lost 0 bases and the J gene lost 7 bases, with 11 bases spanning the gap. The CDR3 consists of 15 residues.

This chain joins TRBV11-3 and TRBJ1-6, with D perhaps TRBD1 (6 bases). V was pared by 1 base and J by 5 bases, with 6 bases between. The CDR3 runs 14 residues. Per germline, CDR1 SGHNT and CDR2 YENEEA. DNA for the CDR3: TGTGCCAGCAGCTTAGCAGGGGATAATTCACCCCTCCACTTT. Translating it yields CASSLAGDNSPLHF.

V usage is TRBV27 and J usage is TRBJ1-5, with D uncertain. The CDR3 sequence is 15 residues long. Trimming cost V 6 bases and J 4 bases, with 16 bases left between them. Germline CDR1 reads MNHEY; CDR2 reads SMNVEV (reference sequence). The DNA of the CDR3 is TGTGCCAGCAGCCCTTCCGGGGATTTTAATCAGCCCCAGCATTTT. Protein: CASSPSGDFNQPQHF.

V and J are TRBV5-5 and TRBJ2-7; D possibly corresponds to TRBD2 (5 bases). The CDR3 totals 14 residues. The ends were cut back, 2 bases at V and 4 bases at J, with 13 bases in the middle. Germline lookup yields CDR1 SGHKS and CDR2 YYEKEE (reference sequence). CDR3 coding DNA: TGTGCCAGCAGCTTCGGGGTGACTCTATACGAGCAGTACTTC. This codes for CASSFGVTLYEQYF.

CDR3 region: CASSLGSSGRENEQFF. The CDR3 DNA reads TGTGCCAGCAGCCTCGGTTCTAGCGGGAGAGAAAATGAGCAGTTCTTC. The rearrangement uses TRBV11-2 and TRBJ2-1; 10 bases agree with TRBD2. J was trimmed by 7 bases and V by 5 bases; bases with no gene match: 11. Germline CDR1 and CDR2: SGHAT and FQNNGV. CDR3 size: 16 residues.

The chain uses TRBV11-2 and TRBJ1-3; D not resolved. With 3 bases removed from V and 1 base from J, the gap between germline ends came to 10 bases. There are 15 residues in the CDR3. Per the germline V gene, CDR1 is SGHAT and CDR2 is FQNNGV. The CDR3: CASSLEGTSGNTIYF. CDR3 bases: TGTGCCAGCAGCTTGGAGGGTACTTCTGGAAACACCATATATTTT.

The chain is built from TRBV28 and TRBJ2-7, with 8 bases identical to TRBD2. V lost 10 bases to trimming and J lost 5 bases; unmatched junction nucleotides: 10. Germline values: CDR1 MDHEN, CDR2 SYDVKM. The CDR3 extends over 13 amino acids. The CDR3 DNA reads TGTGCCATCTATAGCGGGAAGAACCACGAGCAGTACTTC. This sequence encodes CAIYSGKNHEQYF.

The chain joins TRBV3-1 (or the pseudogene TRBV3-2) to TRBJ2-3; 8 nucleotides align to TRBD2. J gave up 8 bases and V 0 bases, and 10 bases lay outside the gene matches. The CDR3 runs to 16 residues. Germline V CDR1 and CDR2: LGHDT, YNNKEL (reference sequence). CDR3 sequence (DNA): TGTGCCAGCAGCCAAGAGGGGAGCGGGAGCCATCGTACGCAGTATTTT. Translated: CASSQEGSGSHRTQYF.

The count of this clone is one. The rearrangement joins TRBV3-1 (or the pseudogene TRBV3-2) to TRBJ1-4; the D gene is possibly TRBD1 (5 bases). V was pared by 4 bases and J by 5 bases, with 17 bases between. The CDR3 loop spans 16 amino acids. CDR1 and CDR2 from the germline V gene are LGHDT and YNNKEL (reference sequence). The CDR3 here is CASSLRGEGINEKLFF. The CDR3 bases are TGTGCCAGCAGCCTCCGAGGGGAGGGGATCAATGAAAAACTGTTTTTT.

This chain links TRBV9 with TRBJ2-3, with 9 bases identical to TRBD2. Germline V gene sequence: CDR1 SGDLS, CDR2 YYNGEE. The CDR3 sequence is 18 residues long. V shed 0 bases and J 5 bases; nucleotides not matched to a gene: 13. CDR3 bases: TGTGCCAGCAGCGTAGGGGTAGCGGGGGTCCTCCGGGAAGATACGCAGTATTTT. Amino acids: CASSVGVAGVLREDTQYF.

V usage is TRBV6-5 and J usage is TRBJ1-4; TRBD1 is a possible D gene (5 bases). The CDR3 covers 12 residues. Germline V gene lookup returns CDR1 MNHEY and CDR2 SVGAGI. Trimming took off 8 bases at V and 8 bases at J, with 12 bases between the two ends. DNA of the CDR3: TGTGCCAGCGGACGACGGGGGGAAAAACTGTTTTTT. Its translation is CASGRRGEKLFF.

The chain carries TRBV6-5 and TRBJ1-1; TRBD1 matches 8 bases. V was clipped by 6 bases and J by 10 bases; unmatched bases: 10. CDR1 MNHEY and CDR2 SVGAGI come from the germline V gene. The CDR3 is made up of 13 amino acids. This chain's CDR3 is CASRDDRGGRAFF. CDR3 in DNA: TGTGCCAGCAGGGACGACAGGGGCGGACGAGCTTTCTTT.

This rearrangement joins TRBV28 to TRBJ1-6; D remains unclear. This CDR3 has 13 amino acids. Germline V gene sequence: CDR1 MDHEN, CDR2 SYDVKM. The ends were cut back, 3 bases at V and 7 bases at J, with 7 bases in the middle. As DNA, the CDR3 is TGTGCCAGCAGTTTCACAGTCAATTCACCCCTCCACTTT. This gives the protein CASSFTVNSPLHF.

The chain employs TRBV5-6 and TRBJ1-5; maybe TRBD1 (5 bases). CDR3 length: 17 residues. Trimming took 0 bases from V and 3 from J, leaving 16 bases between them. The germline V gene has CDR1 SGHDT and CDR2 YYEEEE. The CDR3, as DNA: TGTGCCAGCAGCTTGGCGGGCGGACACATGTCCAATCAGCCCCAGCATTTT. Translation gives CASSLAGGHMSNQPQHF.

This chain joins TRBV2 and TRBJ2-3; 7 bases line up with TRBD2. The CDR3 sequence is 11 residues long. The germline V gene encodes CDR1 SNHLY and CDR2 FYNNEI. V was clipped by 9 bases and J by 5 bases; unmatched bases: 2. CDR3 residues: CARVAGDTQYF. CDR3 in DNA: TGTGCCAGAGTAGCGGGAGATACGCAGTATTTT.